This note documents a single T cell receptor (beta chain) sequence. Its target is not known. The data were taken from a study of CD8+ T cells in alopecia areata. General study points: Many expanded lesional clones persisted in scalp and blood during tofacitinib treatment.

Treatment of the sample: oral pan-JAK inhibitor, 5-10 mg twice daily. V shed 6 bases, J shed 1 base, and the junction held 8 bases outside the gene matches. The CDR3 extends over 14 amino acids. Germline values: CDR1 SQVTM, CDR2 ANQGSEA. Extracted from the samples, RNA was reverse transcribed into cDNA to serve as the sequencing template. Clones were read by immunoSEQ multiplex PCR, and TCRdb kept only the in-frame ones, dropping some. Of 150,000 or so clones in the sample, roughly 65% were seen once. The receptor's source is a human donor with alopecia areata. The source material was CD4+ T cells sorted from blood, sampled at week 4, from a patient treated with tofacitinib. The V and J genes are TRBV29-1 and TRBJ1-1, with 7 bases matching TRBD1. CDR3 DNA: TGCAGCGTCGCCCCCGGGACAGAGAACACTGAAGCTTTCTTT. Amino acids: CSVAPGTENTEAFF.